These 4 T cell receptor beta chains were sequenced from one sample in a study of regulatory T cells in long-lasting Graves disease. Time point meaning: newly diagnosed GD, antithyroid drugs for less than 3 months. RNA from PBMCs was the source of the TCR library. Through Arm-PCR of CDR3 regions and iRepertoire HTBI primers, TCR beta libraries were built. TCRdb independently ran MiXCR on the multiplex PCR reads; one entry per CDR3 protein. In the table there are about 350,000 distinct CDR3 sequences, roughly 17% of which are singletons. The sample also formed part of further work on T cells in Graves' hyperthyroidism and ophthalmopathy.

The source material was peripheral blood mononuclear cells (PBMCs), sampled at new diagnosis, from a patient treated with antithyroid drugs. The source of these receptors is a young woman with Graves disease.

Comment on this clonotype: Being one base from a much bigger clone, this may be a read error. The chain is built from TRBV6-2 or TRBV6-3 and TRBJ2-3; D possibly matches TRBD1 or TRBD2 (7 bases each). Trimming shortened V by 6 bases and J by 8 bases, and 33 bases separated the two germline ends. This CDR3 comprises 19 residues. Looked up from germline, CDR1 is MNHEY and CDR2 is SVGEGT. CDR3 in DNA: TGTGCCAGCAGGCCGACAGGGCTAGCTAGCGGAGGGTGCTTCCTTACGCAGTATTTT. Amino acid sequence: CASRPTGLASGGCFLTQYF.

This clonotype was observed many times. CDR3 sequence: CASRPGPNTEAFF. Written as DNA, the CDR3 is TGCGCCAGCAGGCCGGGGCCGAACACTGAAGCTTTCTTT. The V and J genes are TRBV5-1 and TRBJ1-1; tentative D call: TRBD1 (5 bases). CDR3 size: 13 residues. Germline CDR1 reads SGHRS; CDR2 reads YFSETQ. V shed 5 bases and J shed 1 base, with 9 bases lying between them.

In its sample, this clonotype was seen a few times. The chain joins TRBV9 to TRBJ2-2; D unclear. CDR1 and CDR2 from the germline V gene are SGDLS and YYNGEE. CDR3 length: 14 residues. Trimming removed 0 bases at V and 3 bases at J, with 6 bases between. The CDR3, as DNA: TGTGCCAGCAGCGTAGATGCTTACACCGGGGAGCTGTTTTTT. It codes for CASSVDAYTGELFF.

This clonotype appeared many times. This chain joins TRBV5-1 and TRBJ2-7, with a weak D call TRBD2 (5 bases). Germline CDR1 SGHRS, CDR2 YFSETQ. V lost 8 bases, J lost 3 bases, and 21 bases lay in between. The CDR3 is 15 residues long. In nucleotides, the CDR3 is TGCGCCAGTATGGATGGAGCTGGAGGTCGCTACGAGCAGTACTTC. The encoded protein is CASMDGAGGRYEQYF.